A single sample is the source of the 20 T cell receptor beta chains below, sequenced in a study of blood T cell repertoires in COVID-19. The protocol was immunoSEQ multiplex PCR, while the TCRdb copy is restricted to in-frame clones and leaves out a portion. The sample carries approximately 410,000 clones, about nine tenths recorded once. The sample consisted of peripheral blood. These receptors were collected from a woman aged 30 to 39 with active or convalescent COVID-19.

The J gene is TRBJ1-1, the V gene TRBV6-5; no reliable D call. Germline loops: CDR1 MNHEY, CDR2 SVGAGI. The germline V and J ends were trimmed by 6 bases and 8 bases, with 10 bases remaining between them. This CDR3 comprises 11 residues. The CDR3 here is CASRSPGEAFF. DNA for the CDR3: TGTGCCAGCAGATCCCCTGGCGAAGCTTTCTTT.

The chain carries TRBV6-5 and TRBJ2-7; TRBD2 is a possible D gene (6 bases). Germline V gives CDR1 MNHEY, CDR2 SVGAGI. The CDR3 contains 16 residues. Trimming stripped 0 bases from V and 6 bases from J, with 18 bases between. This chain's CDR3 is CASSYSSTRGVSEQYF. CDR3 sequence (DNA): TGTGCCAGCAGTTACTCGTCAACCCGCGGGGTATCCGAGCAGTACTTC.

The CDR3 reads CASSDLPGTSDTGELFF. The CDR3 nucleotides are TGTGCCAGCAGCGACTTACCCGGGACTAGCGACACCGGGGAGCTGTTTTTT. The rearrangement joins TRBV5-6 to TRBJ2-2, with 10 positions matching TRBD2. Germline lookup yields CDR1 SGHDT and CDR2 YYEEEE. V was clipped by 4 bases and J by 3 bases; unmatched bases: 9. The CDR3 loop spans 17 amino acids.

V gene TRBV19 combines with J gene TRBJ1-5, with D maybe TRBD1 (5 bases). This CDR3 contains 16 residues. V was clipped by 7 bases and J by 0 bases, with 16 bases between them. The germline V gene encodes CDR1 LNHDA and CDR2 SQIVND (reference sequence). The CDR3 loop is CASNVLTGHSNQPQHF. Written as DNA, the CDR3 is TGTGCCAGTAATGTCCTTACCGGACATAGCAATCAGCCCCAGCATTTT.

This chain's CDR3 is CASSARTASSYEQYF. CDR3 in DNA: TGTGCCAGCAGCGCCCGGACAGCTAGCTCCTACGAGCAGTACTTC. This chain connects TRBV11-2 to TRBJ2-7; D might be TRBD1 (6 bases). The CDR3 length is 15 residues. CDR1 SGHAT and CDR2 FQNNGV come from the germline V gene. The V end was cut by 5 bases, the J end by 0 bases, with 14 bases between.

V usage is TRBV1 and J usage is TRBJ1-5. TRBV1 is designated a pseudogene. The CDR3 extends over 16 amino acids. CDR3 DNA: TGCACCAGCAGCCAGTGGGGGGGCTTGGGCAATCAGCCCCAGCATTTT. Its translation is CTSSQWGGLGNQPQHF.

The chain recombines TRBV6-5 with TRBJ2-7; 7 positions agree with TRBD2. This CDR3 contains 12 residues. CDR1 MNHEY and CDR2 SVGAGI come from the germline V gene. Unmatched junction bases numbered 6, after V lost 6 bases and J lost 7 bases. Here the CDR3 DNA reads TGTGCCAGCAGGGGGGGGATAAGAGAGCAGTACTTC. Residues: CASRGGIREQYF.

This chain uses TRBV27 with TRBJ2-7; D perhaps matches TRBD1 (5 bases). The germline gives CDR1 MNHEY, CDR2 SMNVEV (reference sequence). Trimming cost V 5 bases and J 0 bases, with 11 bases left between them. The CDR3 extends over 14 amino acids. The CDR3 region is CASSPQGSSYEQYF. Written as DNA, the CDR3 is TGTGCCAGCAGTCCCCAGGGTAGCTCCTACGAGCAGTACTTC.

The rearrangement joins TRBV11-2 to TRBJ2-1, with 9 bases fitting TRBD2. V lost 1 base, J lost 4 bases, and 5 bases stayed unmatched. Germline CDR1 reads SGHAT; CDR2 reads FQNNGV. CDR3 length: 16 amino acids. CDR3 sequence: CASSLGLAGRYNEQFF. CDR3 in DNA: TGTGCCAGCAGCTTAGGGCTAGCGGGAAGGTACAATGAGCAGTTCTTC.

The CDR3 is CASSPLRGNEKLFF. In DNA form, the CDR3 reads TGTGCCAGCTCACCTCTGCGGGGTAATGAAAAACTGTTTTTT. The genes are TRBV18 and TRBJ1-4; D is unresolved. V lost 3 bases to trimming and J lost 4 bases, with 9 bases between them. Germline V CDR1 and CDR2: KGHSH, LQKENI. The CDR3 is 14 residues long.

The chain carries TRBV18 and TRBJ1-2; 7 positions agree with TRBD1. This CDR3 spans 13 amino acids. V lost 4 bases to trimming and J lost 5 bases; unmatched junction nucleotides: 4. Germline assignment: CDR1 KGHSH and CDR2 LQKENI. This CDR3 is CASSQDRDYGYTF. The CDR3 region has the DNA TGTGCCAGCTCACAAGACAGGGATTATGGCTACACCTTC.

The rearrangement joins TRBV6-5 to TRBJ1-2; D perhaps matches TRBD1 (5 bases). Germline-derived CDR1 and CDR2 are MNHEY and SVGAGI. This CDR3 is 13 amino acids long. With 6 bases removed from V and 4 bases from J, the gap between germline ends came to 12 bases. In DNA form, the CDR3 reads TGTGCCAGCAGGACCTCAAGGGGCTATGGCTACACCTTC. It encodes CASRTSRGYGYTF.

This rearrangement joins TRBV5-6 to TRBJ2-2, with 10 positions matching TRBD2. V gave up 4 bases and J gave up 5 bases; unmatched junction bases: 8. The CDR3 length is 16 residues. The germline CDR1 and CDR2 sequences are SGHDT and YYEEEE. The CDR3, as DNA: TGTGCCAGCAGCCCCCTAGCGGGAGCCCAAACCGGGGAGCTGTTTTTT. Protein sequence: CASSPLAGAQTGELFF.

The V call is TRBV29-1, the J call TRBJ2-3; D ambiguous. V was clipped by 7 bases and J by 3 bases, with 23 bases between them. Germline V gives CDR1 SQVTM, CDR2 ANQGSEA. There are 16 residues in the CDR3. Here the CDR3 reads CSGNGLAQTGTDTQYF. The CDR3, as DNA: TGCAGCGGGAATGGTTTAGCTCAAACTGGGACAGATACGCAGTATTTT.

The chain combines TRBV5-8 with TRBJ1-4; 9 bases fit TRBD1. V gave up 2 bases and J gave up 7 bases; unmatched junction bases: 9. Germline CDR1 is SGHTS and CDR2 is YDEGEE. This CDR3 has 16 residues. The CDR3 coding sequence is TGTGCCAGCAGCTTCGGGGACGGGACAGGGTTTGAAAAACTGTTTTTT. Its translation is CASSFGDGTGFEKLFF.

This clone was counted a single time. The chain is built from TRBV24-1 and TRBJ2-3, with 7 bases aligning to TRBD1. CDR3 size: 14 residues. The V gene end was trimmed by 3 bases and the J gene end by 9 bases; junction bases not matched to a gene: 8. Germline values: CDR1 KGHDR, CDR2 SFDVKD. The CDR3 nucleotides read TGTGCCACCAGTGATCCAAAGGGGGCAGGAACGCAGTATTTT. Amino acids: CATSDPKGAGTQYF.

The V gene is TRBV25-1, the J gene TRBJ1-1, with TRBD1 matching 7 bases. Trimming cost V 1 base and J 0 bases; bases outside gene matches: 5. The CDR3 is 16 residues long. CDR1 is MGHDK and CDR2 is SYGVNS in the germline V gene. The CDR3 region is CASSEWDSLMNTEAFF. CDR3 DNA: TGTGCCAGCAGTGAATGGGACAGTCTCATGAACACTGAAGCTTTCTTT.

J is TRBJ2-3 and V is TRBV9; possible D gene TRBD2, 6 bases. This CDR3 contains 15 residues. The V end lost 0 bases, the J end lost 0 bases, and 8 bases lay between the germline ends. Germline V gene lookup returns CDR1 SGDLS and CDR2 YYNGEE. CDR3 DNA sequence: TGTGCCAGCAGCGTAGCCGGGGGAAGCACAGATACGCAGTATTTT. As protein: CASSVAGGSTDTQYF.

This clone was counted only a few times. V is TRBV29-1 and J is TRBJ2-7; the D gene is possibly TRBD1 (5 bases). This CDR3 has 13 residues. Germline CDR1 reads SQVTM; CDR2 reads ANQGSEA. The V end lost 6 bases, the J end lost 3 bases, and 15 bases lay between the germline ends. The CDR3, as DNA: TGCAGCGTGGGGCATGACAGCTACTACGAGCAGTACTTC. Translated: CSVGHDSYYEQYF.

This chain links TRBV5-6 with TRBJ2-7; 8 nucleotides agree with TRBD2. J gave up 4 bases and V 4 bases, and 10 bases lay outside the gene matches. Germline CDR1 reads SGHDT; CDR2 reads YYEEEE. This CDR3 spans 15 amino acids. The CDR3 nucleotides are TGTGCCAGCAGCCAGGGATTTCGGGAGGGGTACGAGCAGTACTTC. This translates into CASSQGFREGYEQYF. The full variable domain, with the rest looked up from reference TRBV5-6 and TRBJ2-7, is DAGVTQSPTHLIKTRGQQVTLRCSPKSGHDTVSWYQQALGQGPQFIFQYYEEEERQRGNFPDRFSGHQFPNYSSELNVNALLLGDSALYLCASSQGFREGYEQYFGPGTRLTVT.